This T cell receptor (beta chain) came from a study of vaccination effects on CD4 cells after COVID-19. Broader study findings: The study, lacking early post-infection timepoints, had few convalescent patients. There was marked clonal contraction among infection- and vaccine-induced clones late after vaccination.

In regard to this clone: Its antigen is undetermined.

Trimming cost V 1 base and J 0 bases, with 13 bases left between them. Germline CDR1 GTSNPN, CDR2 SVGIG (reference sequence). The CDR3 is 16 amino acids. CD4+ T cells specific for antigen were expanded with viral peptide pools by the ViraFEST assay before sequencing. It was after approximately 11 days of culture that CD4+ T cells were isolated. No vaccinee had earlier SARS-CoV-2 infection, and nucleocapsid antibodies were negative. Roughly 2.1 million PBMC were seeded per well and grown in the presence of approximately 9.5 IU/ml IL-2 and roughly 9.9 ug/ml peptides. Using immunoSEQ multiplex PCR, the repertoire was profiled, and TCRdb retains in-frame clones only, with some absent. The sample has 65,000 to 85,000 clones; about 80% are singletons.

The V gene is TRBV30, the J gene TRBJ2-4; D is undetermined. The TCR was taken from a human donor who received a COVID-19 vaccine. Sequences were derived from CD4+ T cells from PBMCs cultured with SARS-CoV-2 spike peptides, sampled before COVID-19 vaccination. The DNA of the CDR3 is TGTGCCTGGAGTGGTCCGACACTATTAGCCAAAAACATTCAGTACTTC. Its protein product is CAWSGPTLLAKNIQYF.